The rows below give T cell receptor beta chains drawn from one sample of a study of cytomegalovirus exposure and HLA in healthy donors. Here immunoSEQ multiplex PCR was the method, and the copy in TCRdb shows in-frame clones only, minus some. The repertoire includes over 110,000 clones, around 82% of them detected once, and roughly 6.2% sits in the top ten. Sequenced: PBMCs. The source of these receptors is a woman aged 40 to 49 in good health and CMV-seropositive. The CDR3 runs from the conserved cysteine through the conserved F or W. D genes are given only for firm matches. Clone size is stated in some rows and not others, as once, few, many or a class when expanded.

D	V	J	size	DNA	CDR3
-	TRBV10-3	TRBJ2-3	-	TGTGCCATCAGTGAGCTGTGGCAGAACACAGATACGCAGTATTTT	CAISELWQNTDTQYF
-	TRBV20-1	TRBJ2-3	-	TGCAGTGCTGGACTAGATACGCAGTATTTT	CSAGLDTQYF
TRBD1	TRBV11-2	TRBJ2-7	-	TGTGCCAGCAGCCCGGGACAGGGGGCCTACGAGCAGTACTTC	CASSPGQGAYEQYF
TRBD1	TRBV5-5	TRBJ2-3	-	TGTGCCAGCAGCCCCGGACAGGGACGAAGAGATACGCAGTATTTT	CASSPGQGRRDTQYF
TRBD2	TRBV19	TRBJ2-3	few	TGTGCCAGTAGTCCCCCTCCGGGACTAGCGGGGCACACAGATACGCAGTATTTT	CASSPPPGLAGHTDTQYF
-	TRBV6-1	TRBJ1-1	-	TGTGCCAGCCTAAAGGGGGTGAACACTGAAGCTTTCTTT	CASLKGVNTEAFF
-	TRBV11-3	TRBJ2-6	few	TGTGCCAGCAGCTTGGTGGTGAGCTCTGGGGCCAACGTCCTGACTTTC	CASSLVVSSGANVLTF
TRBD1	TRBV18	TRBJ1-1	-	TGTGCCAGCGGGACAGGGAGGAACACTGAAGCTTTCTTT	CASGTGRNTEAFF
-	TRBV5-1	TRBJ2-7	-	TGCGCCAGCAGTAGGACCAAGGGGGCCTACGAGCAGTACTTC	CASSRTKGAYEQYF
TRBD2	TRBV28	TRBJ2-5	-	TGTGCCAGCAGCTCGGGACTAGCGGCACAAGAGACCCAGTACTTC	CASSSGLAAQETQYF
-	TRBV28	TRBJ2-7	-	TGTGCCAGCAGCTCCGGCGCGGGCCGCCTATCCTACGAGCAGTACTTC	CASSSGAGRLSYEQYF
-	TRBV7-9	TRBJ1-1	-	TGTGCCAGCAGCCTCGAGGGGAACACTGAAGCTTTCTTT	CASSLEGNTEAFF
TRBD2	TRBV5-1	TRBJ2-7	-	TGCGCCAGCAGCTCTGGGAATAGCGGGAGAATGTACGAGCAGTACTTC	CASSSGNSGRMYEQYF
TRBD1	TRBV28	TRBJ1-3	-	TGTGCCAGCAGTCCACAGGGGTTTGAAGGAAACACCATATATTTT	CASSPQGFEGNTIYF
TRBD2	TRBV9	TRBJ2-7	-	TGTGCCAGCAGTCGTAGCGGGAGCGGGTCCTACGAGCAGTACTTC	CASSRSGSGSYEQYF
TRBD2	TRBV7-9	TRBJ2-1	once	TGTGCCAGCAGTGAGCGGGACTCGAGCTCCTACAATGAGCAGTTCTTC	CASSERDSSSYNEQFF
-	TRBV6-6	TRBJ2-3	-	TGTGCCAGCAGTTACGAGGGGGGGGGCACAGATACGCAGTATTTT	CASSYEGGGTDTQYF
-	TRBV29-1	TRBJ1-2	-	TGCAGCGTTGTGAGAGATGGCTACACCTTC	CSVVRDGYTF
TRBD1	TRBV10-3	TRBJ2-7	-	TGTGCCATCAGTGAGGCGAGGGACAGCTACGAGCAGTACTTC	CAISEARDSYEQYF
-	TRBV18	TRBJ2-3	-	TGTGCCAGCTCCCCTCAGCTAGCCACTAGCACAGATACGCAGTATTTT	CASSPQLATSTDTQYF
TRBD1	TRBV5-1	TRBJ2-5	-	TGCGCCAGCAGCTTCGGACAGGCGCCCCAAGAGACCCAGTACTTC	CASSFGQAPQETQYF
TRBD2	TRBV7-8	TRBJ2-7	-	TGTGCCTCGGGGGGGCCGACGACCTACGAGCAGTACTTC	CASGGPTTYEQYF
-	TRBV10-2	TRBJ1-1	-	TGCGCCAGCAGTGAGGGCAGTTTGAACACTGAAGCTTTCTTT	CASSEGSLNTEAFF
-	TRBV7-9	TRBJ2-7	-	TGTGCCAGCAGCTTACAGACCCGGGAATCCGAGCAGTACTTC	CASSLQTRESEQYF
TRBD2	TRBV5-4	TRBJ2-2	-	TGTGCCAGCAGCCGTTCTAGCGGGAGGGCCGACACCGGGGAGCTGTTTTTT	CASSRSSGRADTGELFF
TRBD2	TRBV5-1	TRBJ2-5	-	TGCGCCAGCAATCCCGGGACTAGCCGGGAGACCCAGTACTTC	CASNPGTSRETQYF
-	TRBV5-8	TRBJ1-2	-	TGTGCCAGCAGCTCCGGACAGAGCTGGGGGGGCGGCTACACCTTC	CASSSGQSWGGGYTF
TRBD2	TRBV6-1	TRBJ2-5	-	TGTGCCGGCGGGGAGGGGTACCAAGAGACCCAGTACTTC	CAGGEGYQETQYF
-	TRBV27	TRBJ1-2	-	TGTGCCAGCGCGGTCGGCCCACGGGGCTATGGCTACACCTTC	CASAVGPRGYGYTF
-	TRBV5-1	TRBJ2-3	once	TGCGCCAGCAGCTTTTTTCCGGGGACAGATACGCAGTATTTT	CASSFFPGTDTQYF
TRBD2	TRBV5-1	TRBJ2-1	-	TGCGCCAGCAGCTGGGGACTACAGAATGAGCAGTTCTTC	CASSWGLQNEQFF
-	TRBV5-4	TRBJ2-5	-	TGTGCCAGCAGCGCAGGGTATTCAGAGACCCAGTACTTC	CASSAGYSETQYF
TRBD2	TRBV5-4	TRBJ2-3	-	TGTGCCAGCAGCACCAAACTAGCGGGAGACACAGATACGCAGTATTTT	CASSTKLAGDTDTQYF
TRBD1	TRBV4-1	TRBJ1-4	-	TGCGCCAGCAGCCAAGACAGGGGGCGCATAACTAATGAAAAACTGTTTTTT	CASSQDRGRITNEKLFF
-	TRBV11-2	TRBJ2-5	-	TGTGCCAGCAGCTTAACCAGCCAAGAGACCCAGTACTTC	CASSLTSQETQYF
-	TRBV5-1	TRBJ2-1	-	TGCGCCAGCAGCGGGCTACATGGGGGGAATGAGCAGTTCTTC	CASSGLHGGNEQFF
TRBD2	TRBV27	TRBJ2-2	-	TGTGCCAGCAGTCCCCTAGCGGGAGTAGCCACCGGGGAGCTGTTTTTT	CASSPLAGVATGELFF
TRBD2	TRBV5-1	TRBJ2-7	-	TGCGCCAGCAGCTTCGAGCGGGAGTTGCGCGAGCAGTACTTC	CASSFERELREQYF
-	TRBV28	TRBJ1-3	once	TGTGCCAGCAGTTTGGCCTCCGGAGGGAACACCATATATTTT	CASSLASGGNTIYF
TRBD2	TRBV5-1	TRBJ2-1	-	TGCGCCAGCAGTCACTCCCTCACTAGCGGGGGTAATGAGCAGTTCTTC	CASSHSLTSGGNEQFF
TRBD1	TRBV27	TRBJ2-1	-	TGTGCCAGCAGAGGACAGGGCCTTAGCTCCTACAATGAGCAGTTCTTC	CASRGQGLSSYNEQFF
-	TRBV30	TRBJ2-3	-	TGTGCCTGGAGTGTACCACGGTTCACAGATACGCAGTATTTT	CAWSVPRFTDTQYF
-	TRBV7-3	TRBJ1-5	-	TGTGCCAGCAGCTTAAGGGGAGGGTCAGAACATACAAGCAATCAGCCCCAGCATTTT	CASSLRGGSEHTSNQPQHF
-	TRBV2	TRBJ1-1	once	TGTGCCAGCAGTCCGACAGCCAGGGTGGGGACTGAAGCTTTCTTT	CASSPTARVGTEAFF
TRBD1	TRBV10-3	TRBJ2-3	-	TGTGCCATCAGTGAGGGGGGACAGGGGCTTACTAGCACAGATACGCAGTATTTT	CAISEGGQGLTSTDTQYF
-	TRBV6-1	TRBJ1-3	-	TGTGCCAGCACCTTAGGAGGGGCTGGAAACACCATATATTTT	CASTLGGAGNTIYF
-	TRBV11-2	TRBJ1-1	-	TGTGCCAGCAGCCCCACAGTGATGAACACTGAAGCTTTCTTT	CASSPTVMNTEAFF
-	TRBV29-1	TRBJ2-5	-	TGCAGCGTTGCAGGGCAGGGGTGGACCCAGTACTTC	CSVAGQGWTQYF
-	TRBV12-5	TRBJ2-5	-	TGTGCTAGTGGGCCTGGGGGGATCCAAGAGACCCAGTACTTC	CASGPGGIQETQYF
-	TRBV19	TRBJ1-1	-	TGTGCCAGTAGTATAGATTCATTCCTAAACACTGAAGCTTTCTTT	CASSIDSFLNTEAFF